These T cell receptor beta chains were read from a single sample in a study of cytomegalovirus exposure and HLA in healthy donors. Clones were sequenced by immunoSEQ multiplex PCR, and TCRdb holds only the in-frame ones, with some missing. The sample table sets out more than 100,000 clones. Sample: PBMCs. These receptors came from a woman aged 40 to 49 in good health and CMV-seronegative. Each CDR3 is given with its conserved first and last residue. Fields, in order: V gene, D gene, J gene, CDR3 DNA, CDR3 protein. A D gene is named only where the DNA matches it firmly.

v_call: TRBV2
d_call: TRBD1
j_call: TRBJ1-4
cdr3_nt: TGTGCCAGCGCGCAGGGGAACAGGGGTAATGAAAAACTGTTTTTT
cdr3_aa: CASAQGNRGNEKLFF

v_call: TRBV28
d_call: .
j_call: TRBJ2-5
cdr3_nt: TGTGCCAGCAGAACTCTAGCCGAGACCCAGTACTTC
cdr3_aa: CASRTLAETQYF

v_call: TRBV25-1
d_call: .
j_call: TRBJ2-6
cdr3_nt: TGTGCCAGCAACGGAGTGAGGTCCCCTCCTGGGGCCAACGTCCTGACTTTC
cdr3_aa: CASNGVRSPPGANVLTF

v_call: TRBV15
d_call: .
j_call: TRBJ2-1
cdr3_nt: TGTGCCACCAGCAGAGGTCTGGGGCCCAACTACAATGAGCAGTTCTTC
cdr3_aa: CATSRGLGPNYNEQFF

v_call: TRBV6-4
d_call: TRBD1
j_call: TRBJ1-1
cdr3_nt: TGTGCCAGCAGTGACGATACAGGGGATGAAGCTTTCTTT
cdr3_aa: CASSDDTGDEAFF

v_call: TRBV28
d_call: .
j_call: TRBJ1-4
cdr3_nt: TGTGCCAGCCGAGGGCCCAAGGAAAAACTGTTTTTT
cdr3_aa: CASRGPKEKLFF

v_call: TRBV7-2
d_call: TRBD1
j_call: TRBJ1-2
cdr3_nt: TGTGCCAGCAGCGCTGGGACAGGGGGCTCAATCTATGGCTACACCTTC
cdr3_aa: CASSAGTGGSIYGYTF

v_call: TRBV4-2
d_call: TRBD1
j_call: TRBJ1-5
cdr3_nt: TGTGCCAGCAGCCAAGAACCAGGGGGAATTGAGCCCCAGCATTTT
cdr3_aa: CASSQEPGGIEPQHF

v_call: TRBV7-2
d_call: TRBD2
j_call: TRBJ2-3
cdr3_nt: TGTGCCAGCAGCTATGGACTAGCGGGGAGGACAGATACGCAGTATTTT
cdr3_aa: CASSYGLAGRTDTQYF

v_call: TRBV5-1
d_call: TRBD1
j_call: TRBJ1-1
cdr3_nt: TGCGCCAGCAGCGTCCTAGGGACAGCGAACACTGAAGCTTTCTTT
cdr3_aa: CASSVLGTANTEAFF

v_call: TRBV28
d_call: .
j_call: TRBJ1-1
cdr3_nt: TGTGCCAGCAGACGAGAGACAGGAGTGGACACTGAAGCTTTCTTT
cdr3_aa: CASRRETGVDTEAFF

v_call: TRBV19
d_call: .
j_call: TRBJ1-2
cdr3_nt: TGTGCCAGTAGTATGAGAGGTGGCTACACCTTC
cdr3_aa: CASSMRGGYTF

v_call: TRBV7-2
d_call: .
j_call: TRBJ1-5
cdr3_nt: TGTGCCAGCAGCTTAGGACAGAGAACTAGCAATCAGCCCCAGCATTTT
cdr3_aa: CASSLGQRTSNQPQHF

v_call: TRBV9
d_call: .
j_call: TRBJ2-3
cdr3_nt: TGTGCCAGCAGCGTAGTCGCAGGGACTAGCACAGATACGCAGTATTTT
cdr3_aa: CASSVVAGTSTDTQYF

v_call: TRBV4-2
d_call: TRBD2
j_call: TRBJ2-5
cdr3_nt: TGTGCCAGCAGCCAAGATGGGACTAGCGGGGAGGAGACCCAGTACTTC
cdr3_aa: CASSQDGTSGEETQYF

v_call: TRBV21-1
d_call: .
j_call: TRBJ1-5
cdr3_nt: TGTGCCAGCAGCAAACACAGACATCAGCCCCAGCATTTT
cdr3_aa: CASSKHRHQPQHF

v_call: TRBV7-9
d_call: TRBD1
j_call: TRBJ2-3
cdr3_nt: TGTGCCAGCAGCGCGTCAGGGGGAAAGCAGTATTTT
cdr3_aa: CASSASGGKQYF

v_call: TRBV5-6
d_call: .
j_call: TRBJ2-1
cdr3_nt: TGTGCCAGCAGCTTGGTCGGAGGCGGAAGAGAGCAGTTCTTC
cdr3_aa: CASSLVGGGREQFF

v_call: TRBV9
d_call: TRBD2
j_call: TRBJ2-2
cdr3_nt: TGTGCCAGCAGCGTACAAGCGGGGGACACCGGGGAGCTGTTTTTT
cdr3_aa: CASSVQAGDTGELFF

v_call: TRBV27
d_call: .
j_call: TRBJ2-7
cdr3_nt: TGTGCCGTAACAAGGGGGGGAACCTACGAGCAGTACTTC
cdr3_aa: CAVTRGGTYEQYF

v_call: TRBV5-1
d_call: TRBD2
j_call: TRBJ2-3
cdr3_nt: TGCGCCAGCAGCTTAAGGGCGGGGGGGGCAGATACGCAGTATTTT
cdr3_aa: CASSLRAGGADTQYF

v_call: TRBV6-5
d_call: TRBD2
j_call: TRBJ2-3
cdr3_nt: TGTGCCAGCAGTTACTCAGCGGGGGGGCACACAGATACGCAGTATTTT
cdr3_aa: CASSYSAGGHTDTQYF

v_call: TRBV7-9
d_call: TRBD1
j_call: TRBJ1-2
cdr3_nt: TGTGCCAGCAGATTGGGATCCGGGACAGAAAACTATGGCTACACCTTC
cdr3_aa: CASRLGSGTENYGYTF

v_call: TRBV27
d_call: .
j_call: TRBJ1-6
cdr3_nt: TGTGCCAGCCTTCGGGGAACGTCGAGCTCCTATAATTCACCCCTCCACTTT
cdr3_aa: CASLRGTSSSYNSPLHF

v_call: TRBV5-8
d_call: TRBD2
j_call: TRBJ2-3
cdr3_nt: TGTGCCAGCAGCCGGGGGGTGAAAGATACGCAGTATTTT
cdr3_aa: CASSRGVKDTQYF

v_call: TRBV9
d_call: TRBD2
j_call: TRBJ2-5
cdr3_nt: TGTGCCAGCAGCGTAGGTTACCTAGCGGGGGGGCAGGAGACCCAGTACTTC
cdr3_aa: CASSVGYLAGGQETQYF

v_call: TRBV7-2
d_call: TRBD2
j_call: TRBJ2-2
cdr3_nt: TGTGCCAGCAGCTTAGCGGGACTAGCGGGGGTTCTGAACACCGGGGAGCTGTTTTTT
cdr3_aa: CASSLAGLAGVLNTGELFF

v_call: TRBV19
d_call: .
j_call: TRBJ2-2
cdr3_nt: TGTGCCAGTAGTATGCCACAAACTAATACCGGGGAGCTGTTTTTT
cdr3_aa: CASSMPQTNTGELFF

v_call: TRBV9
d_call: .
j_call: TRBJ2-5
cdr3_nt: TGTGCCAGCAGCGTAGATAGGGGGTGGGTTGCTGAGACCCAGTACTTC
cdr3_aa: CASSVDRGWVAETQYF

v_call: TRBV5-1
d_call: TRBD1
j_call: TRBJ2-7
cdr3_nt: TGCGCCAGCAGCCCTGGACAGGGGGCAGATGAGCAGTACTTC
cdr3_aa: CASSPGQGADEQYF

v_call: TRBV19
d_call: .
j_call: TRBJ1-5
cdr3_nt: TGTGCCAGTACCGTAGGAGGGTCGTACCAGCCCCAGCATTTT
cdr3_aa: CASTVGGSYQPQHF

v_call: TRBV5-6
d_call: TRBD1
j_call: TRBJ1-5
cdr3_nt: TGTGCCAGCAGCTTGTCCCGGCAAAGACAGGGCGATCAGCCCCAGCATTTT
cdr3_aa: CASSLSRQRQGDQPQHF

v_call: TRBV7-9
d_call: .
j_call: TRBJ2-1
cdr3_nt: TGTGCCAGCAGCTTAGGGGGCCGGTGGAATGAGCAGTTCTTC
cdr3_aa: CASSLGGRWNEQFF

v_call: TRBV19
d_call: .
j_call: TRBJ2-6
cdr3_nt: TGTGCCAGTAGTATGAATGGCAGGGGAAGTGGGGCCAACGTCCTGACTTTC
cdr3_aa: CASSMNGRGSGANVLTF

v_call: TRBV7-2
d_call: .
j_call: TRBJ1-3
cdr3_nt: TGTGCCAGCAGCCTCGACAGGACTGGAAACACCATATATTTT
cdr3_aa: CASSLDRTGNTIYF

v_call: TRBV18
d_call: .
j_call: TRBJ1-1
cdr3_nt: TGTGCCAGCACTCAGGTGAACACTGAAGCTTTCTTT
cdr3_aa: CASTQVNTEAFF

v_call: TRBV6-1
d_call: TRBD1
j_call: TRBJ2-1
cdr3_nt: TGTGCCAGCAGAGGGACAGGGGGGGAGCAGTTCTTC
cdr3_aa: CASRGTGGEQFF

v_call: TRBV11-1
d_call: .
j_call: TRBJ1-3
cdr3_nt: TGTGCCAGCAGCTCGGGAAACACCATATATTTT
cdr3_aa: CASSSGNTIYF

v_call: TRBV6-5
d_call: .
j_call: TRBJ1-2
cdr3_nt: TGTGCCAGCAGCAGGGACTTCCAAGGAGGTGGCTACACCTTC
cdr3_aa: CASSRDFQGGGYTF

v_call: TRBV6-1
d_call: .
j_call: TRBJ1-2
cdr3_nt: TGTGCCAGCAATCTTTGGTCGGGAGCAGGTGGCTACACCTTC
cdr3_aa: CASNLWSGAGGYTF

v_call: TRBV25-1
d_call: TRBD1
j_call: TRBJ1-2
cdr3_nt: TGTGCCAGTCGGGCTTCCGGACAGGGATATGGCTACACCTTC
cdr3_aa: CASRASGQGYGYTF

v_call: TRBV5-1
d_call: TRBD2
j_call: TRBJ2-5
cdr3_nt: TGCGCCAGCAGCTTGAATCCACCGGGACTAGCGGGGCAAGAGACCCAGTACTTC
cdr3_aa: CASSLNPPGLAGQETQYF